This T cell receptor (beta chain) is drawn from a study of regulatory T cells in long-lasting Graves disease. Study-wide findings and caveats: When disease was persistent, TRBV28, TRBJ1-2 and TRBJ2-5 were the favored segments.

This CDR3 is built from 15 residues. Germline lookup yields CDR1 SGHTA and CDR2 FQGNSA. V gave up 5 bases and J gave up 6 bases, with 17 bases separating them. Time point of the sample: newly diagnosed GD, antithyroid drugs for less than 3 months. The TCR library was made from RNA that had been extracted from PBMCs in TRIzol. According to the study, TCR beta libraries were built with iRepertoire HTBI primers and CDR3-region Arm-PCR. TCRdb passed the multiplex PCR reads through MiXCR, listing each CDR3 protein once. The sample yields around 250,000 distinct CDR3 sequences, approximately 18% seen once. This clonotype was recorded at least ten times. The antigen is undetermined. This sample also appeared in a second study, on T cells in Graves' hyperthyroidism and ophthalmopathy. This second report adds: Researchers defined stable Graves' hyperthyroidism as no ophthalmopathy progression within 18 months. When the TCR CDR3 underwent first-round RT-PCR, the HTBI primer set was used. Most thyroid clonotypes expanded above 0.001 appeared in blood too.

The sequences come from peripheral blood mononuclear cells (PBMCs), collected at new diagnosis, from a patient treated with antithyroid drugs. This receptor was obtained from a woman aged 30 to 39 with Graves disease. V is TRBV7-2 and J is TRBJ2-1, with D unclear. CDR3 loop: CASSRLVGKINEQFF. CDR3 nucleotides: TGTGCCAGCAGCCGCTTAGTGGGTAAGATCAATGAGCAGTTCTTC.